This T cell receptor (beta chain) was profiled in a study of T-cell memory formation after mild COVID-19. Study-level findings and limits: CD4/CD8 balance characterized clones contracting day 15 to 85, and CD4+ skew characterized later expanders.

The length of the CDR3 is 15 residues. With V trimmed by 2 bases and J by 4 bases, 6 bases remained unmatched. Germline assignment: CDR1 MNHNS and CDR2 SASEGT. On this clonotype: No antigen is known for it.

TCRdb reprocessed the 5' RACE reads with MiXCR, giving one entry per CDR3 protein. The table includes fewer than 550,000 distinct CDR3 sequences, 20% detected once. The source is an adult woman who had mild COVID-19 (a few samples of this study predate the infection). Cell type and time point are not known. The chain is built from TRBV6-1 and TRBJ2-3; TRBD2 matches 7 bases. The sequenced sample was PBMCs or a T cell subset sorted from them (not recorded which). CDR3 loop: CASSETGGPPDTQYF. CDR3 DNA: TGTGCCAGCAGTGAAACGGGGGGACCCCCAGATACGCAGTATTTT.